Shown below are 32 T cell receptor beta chains from a single sample sequenced in a study of cytomegalovirus exposure and HLA in healthy donors. Primers for the PCR totalled 60 Vbeta and 13 Jbeta. TCRdb keeps only in-frame clones here, not all; method: immunoSEQ multiplex PCR. Of some 150,000 clones in the sample, 79% were seen once. The specimen sequenced was PBMCs. The receptor source for this set is a woman in her thirties or forties in good health and CMV-seropositive.

The J gene is TRBJ2-5, the V gene TRBV7-2, with a weak D call TRBD2 (7 bases). V was shortened by 3 bases and J by 5 bases, with 16 bases between the two germline ends. CDR1 and CDR2 (germline): SGHTA, FQGNSA. The CDR3 runs to 15 residues. The CDR3 coding sequence is TGTGCCAGCAGCTTCTCTAGGACTAGGGGGGAGACCCAGTACTTC. Its translation is CASSFSRTRGETQYF. Complete variable domain (other parts from reference TRBV7-2 and TRBJ2-5): GAGVSQSPSNKVTEKGKDVELRCDPISGHTALYWYRQSLGQGLEFLIYFQGNSAPDKSGLPSDRFSAERTGGSVSTLTIQRTQQEDSAVYLCASSFSRTRGETQYFGPGTRLLVL.

This clone was counted a few times. This rearrangement joins TRBV13 to TRBJ1-1; the D is unclear. Germline V gene sequence: CDR1 PRHDT, CDR2 FYEKMQ (reference sequence). This CDR3 is built from 14 residues. V lost 5 bases to trimming and J lost 11 bases, with 21 bases between them. In nucleotides, the CDR3 is TGTGCCAGCAGCCCCGCCCCCACGAGTAGAATGGCTTTCTTT. Translating it yields CASSPAPTSRMAFF.

The genes are TRBV29-1 and TRBJ1-1; D gene uncertain. This CDR3 has 12 residues. CDR1 and CDR2 (germline): SQVTM, ANQGSEA. V was trimmed by 6 bases and J by 1 base, leaving 9 bases between them. The CDR3 region is CSVADTNTEAFF. The CDR3 DNA sequence: TGCAGCGTCGCCGACACGAACACTGAAGCTTTCTTT.

The rearrangement links TRBV7-3 to TRBJ2-5; 7 positions agree with TRBD2. Germline lookup yields CDR1 SGHTA and CDR2 FQGTGA. V was clipped by 5 bases and J by 5 bases; unmatched bases: 5. The CDR3 runs 13 residues. The CDR3 is CASSRTRAETQYF. The CDR3 DNA follows: TGTGCCAGCAGCCGGACTAGAGCTGAGACCCAGTACTTC.

The sample holds a few counts of this clone. The CDR3 coding sequence is TGTGCCAGCTCACAATTGTCTCCTCAAGAGACCCAGTACTTC. Protein product: CASSQLSPQETQYF. V and J are TRBV18 and TRBJ2-5, with D hard to call. This CDR3 region has 14 residues. Trimming pared 4 bases from V and 2 bases from J, leaving 11 bases between. Looked up from germline, CDR1 is KGHSH and CDR2 is LQKENI.

The CDR3 DNA sequence: TGTGCCAGCAGCCTACAGGGGGCCACCGGGGCCAACGTCCTGACTTTC. As protein: CASSLQGATGANVLTF. V gene TRBV2 combines with J gene TRBJ2-6, with 9 positions matching TRBD1. Germline assignment: CDR1 SNHLY and CDR2 FYNNEI. This CDR3 contains 16 residues. J gave up 4 bases and V 6 bases, and 7 bases lay outside the gene matches.

This clone has a handful of counts. The genes are TRBV2 and TRBJ2-7; the match to TRBD2 covers 7 bases. V trimming: 6 bases; J trimming: 4 bases; junction bases outside the gene matches: 6. This CDR3 contains 13 residues. Per germline, CDR1 SNHLY and CDR2 FYNNEI. The CDR3 sequence: CASSAGLEYEQYF. DNA of the CDR3: TGTGCCAGCAGCGCCGGACTAGAGTACGAGCAGTACTTC. Looking up the rest from reference TRBV2 and TRBJ2-7 gives the full variable domain: EPEVTQTPSHQVTQMGQEVILRCVPISNHLYFYWYRQILGQKVEFLVSFYNNEISEKSEIFDDQFSVERPDGSNFTLKIRSTKLEDSAMYFCASSAGLEYEQYFGPGTRLTVT.

The rearrangement links TRBV6-1 to TRBJ2-5, with TRBD2 matching over 16 bases. Germline trimming cut 2 bases from V and 5 bases from J; bases unmatched to any gene: 8. The CDR3 contains 18 residues. Germline CDR1 and CDR2: MNHNS and SASEGT. CDR3 DNA: TGTGCCAGCAGTGAATCCGGGACTAGCGGGGGGGGCCGGGAGACCCAGTACTTC. Encoded protein: CASSESGTSGGGRETQYF.

This clone has just one count. The V and J genes are TRBV6-6 and TRBJ1-2; D may be TRBD1 (6 bases). The V gene's germline CDR1 is MNHNY and CDR2 SVGAGI (reference sequence). The CDR3 sequence is 13 residues long. V lost 2 bases to trimming and J lost 8 bases, with 12 bases between them. CDR3 DNA: TGTGCCAGCAGTTACACAGGGTTTAACGGCTACACCTTC. Translation gives CASSYTGFNGYTF.

This chain links TRBV30 with TRBJ1-5; no reliable D call. CDR1 is GTSNPN and CDR2 is SVGIG in the germline V gene (reference sequence). The CDR3 has 13 residues. The ends were cut back, 1 base at V and 5 bases at J, with 9 bases in the middle. The CDR3 DNA sequence: TGTGCCTGGAGTGCCACAGCTGATCAGCCCCAGCATTTT. Its protein product is CAWSATADQPQHF.

The table lists this clone with a few counts. The rearrangement uses TRBV5-4 and TRBJ2-7, with 9 positions matching TRBD1. V trimming: 0 bases; J trimming: 5 bases; junction bases outside the gene matches: 9. CDR3 length: 16 amino acids. Germline CDR1 and CDR2: SGHNT and YYREEE (reference sequence). The CDR3 reads CASSLGGQGVIHEQYF. CDR3 sequence (DNA): TGTGCCAGCAGCTTGGGGGGACAGGGTGTAATCCACGAGCAGTACTTC.

The rearrangement joins TRBV5-4 to TRBJ2-2, with D tentatively TRBD1 (8 bases). V shed 3 bases and J shed 7 bases, with 22 bases lying between them. Germline lookup yields CDR1 SGHNT and CDR2 YYREEE (reference sequence). CDR3 length equals 17 residues. The CDR3 loop is CASSWTGRQGASGELFF. CDR3 coding DNA: TGTGCCAGCAGCTGGACCGGGAGGCAGGGGGCAAGCGGGGAGCTGTTTTTT.

This chain joins TRBV6-1 and TRBJ2-5; TRBD1 matches at 7 bases. The CDR3 sequence is 13 residues long. Trimming removed 6 bases from V and 5 bases from J; junction bases left unmatched: 6. Germline lookup yields CDR1 MNHNS and CDR2 SASEGT. CDR3 sequence reads: CASRSTGLETQYF. In DNA form, the CDR3 reads TGTGCCAGCAGATCGACAGGGCTGGAGACCCAGTACTTC.

This clone was detected only a few times. The chain links TRBV7-9 to TRBJ2-1; TRBD1 might be the D (5 bases). CDR1 and CDR2 from the germline V gene are SEHNR and FQNEAQ (reference sequence). The V end was cut by 2 bases, the J end by 7 bases, with 21 bases between. The CDR3 sequence is 17 residues long. The CDR3 DNA reads TGTGCCAGCAGCTTACTTGTGGGGCAGGGCAAGGATAATGAGCAGTTCTTC. Amino acid sequence: CASSLLVGQGKDNEQFF.

The rearrangement joins TRBV5-6 to TRBJ1-1; a possible D gene is TRBD1 (5 bases). Germline V lookup: CDR1 SGHDT, CDR2 YYEEEE. V dropped 0 bases and J dropped 6 bases, with 12 bases sitting between them. CDR3 size: 14 residues. The CDR3 DNA sequence: TGTGCCAGCAGCTTGGCCGGGGGAAACCCTGAAGCTTTCTTT. Translation: CASSLAGGNPEAFF.

CDR3 DNA sequence: TGTGCCACGGGGACAGCGCTCACAGATACGCAGTATTTT. The encoded protein is CATGTALTDTQYF. The chain couples TRBV15 to TRBJ2-3; 7 bases are a match to TRBD1. In germline, CDR1 is LNHNV, CDR2 YYDKDF (reference sequence). Trimming cost V 9 bases and J 2 bases; bases outside gene matches: 5. This CDR3 is 13 amino acids long.

V gene TRBV2 combines with J gene TRBJ1-1; 7 nucleotides match TRBD1. CDR1 and CDR2 from the germline V gene are SNHLY and FYNNEI. Unmatched junction bases numbered 7, after V lost 6 bases and J lost 3 bases. The CDR3 sequence is 14 residues long. The CDR3 DNA follows: TGTGCCAGCAGCCCTAGACAGGGTTACACTGAAGCTTTCTTT. Translated: CASSPRQGYTEAFF.

This chain uses TRBV1 with TRBJ1-2; the table's D call, TRBD1, has no DNA check behind it. TRBV1 is a pseudogene segment. This CDR3 spans 14 amino acids. This CDR3 is CTSSRHRENYGYTF. CDR3 nucleotide sequence: TGCACCAGCAGCCGGCACAGGGAAAACTATGGCTACACCTTC.

This clone was found once. CDR3 sequence: CASMGGAGATGNYGYTF. CDR3 nucleotide sequence: TGCGCCAGCATGGGGGGCGCGGGGGCCACGGGTAACTATGGCTACACCTTC. This rearrangement joins TRBV10-2 to TRBJ1-2; D possibly corresponds to TRBD1 (6 bases). This CDR3 has 17 amino acids. CDR1 and CDR2 (germline): WSHSY, SAAADI. V gave up 7 bases and J gave up 1 base, with 22 bases separating them.

The V call is TRBV2, the J call TRBJ2-5; 11 bases agree with TRBD2. The CDR3 is 17 amino acids. The trim removed 4 bases at V and 1 base at J, leaving 8 bases unmatched. The germline V gene has CDR1 SNHLY and CDR2 FYNNEI. Written as DNA, the CDR3 is TGTGCCAGCAGTGGGCTAGCGGGGGGCGTGTCCCAAGAGACCCAGTACTTC. Its protein product is CASSGLAGGVSQETQYF.

The V call is TRBV19, the J call TRBJ1-6, with D unclear. Germline values: CDR1 LNHDA, CDR2 SQIVND (reference sequence). This CDR3 spans 16 amino acids. The ends were cut back, 5 bases at V and 0 bases at J, with 11 bases in the middle. CDR3 coding DNA: TGTGCCAGTAGTTGGGCAGATGGCTCCTATAATTCACCCCTCCACTTT. Its protein is CASSWADGSYNSPLHF.

This clone was seen a single time. The germline gene is not matched at one end of the junction; a read error may be the cause. The V gene is TRBV7-9, the J gene TRBJ2-4; 8 bases are a match to TRBD2. Germline CDR1 is SEHNR and CDR2 is FQNEAQ (reference sequence). CDR3 size: 15 residues. The CDR3 loop reads CSSSAGGLAKNIQYF. In nucleotides, the CDR3 is TGTTCCAGCAGCGCGGGAGGCCTTGCCAAAAACATTCAGTACTTC.

V gene TRBV6-6 combines with J gene TRBJ1-4; TRBD1 agrees at 7 bases. This CDR3 is built from 14 residues. V gave up 6 bases and J gave up 2 bases; unmatched junction bases: 3. The V gene's germline CDR1 is MNHNY and CDR2 SVGAGI (reference sequence). Written as DNA, the CDR3 is TGTGCCAGCAGACGGACAGGCACTAATGAAAAACTGTTTTTT. It encodes CASRRTGTNEKLFF.

The chain is built from TRBV23-1 and TRBJ1-6, with D perhaps TRBD1 (5 bases). TRBV23-1 is designated an ORF whose function remains uncertain. Trimming removed 6 bases at V and 7 bases at J, with 7 bases between. The CDR3 contains 12 residues. CDR3 protein: CASRTENSPLHF. As DNA, the CDR3 is TGCGCCAGCAGGACAGAGAATTCACCCCTCCACTTT.

The chain carries TRBV27 and TRBJ1-5; D uncertain. V lost 4 bases and J lost 6, with 10 bases in between. The germline V gene has CDR1 MNHEY and CDR2 SMNVEV (reference sequence). The CDR3 is 13 amino acids. The CDR3 DNA reads as TGTGCCAGCAGTTACGACGGAGGTCAGCCCCAGCATTTT. It translates to CASSYDGGQPQHF.

J is TRBJ2-1 and V is TRBV18, with TRBD2 as a possible D gene (5 bases). Deletions cut 3 bases from V and 6 bases from J, with 15 bases between. Germline V gene lookup returns CDR1 KGHSH and CDR2 LQKENI. This CDR3 contains 15 residues. The CDR3 sequence: CASSPMALALNEQFF. The CDR3 nucleotides are TGTGCCAGCTCACCCATGGCCCTAGCCCTCAATGAGCAGTTCTTC.

V gene TRBV18 combines with J gene TRBJ1-2, with a weak D call TRBD1 (5 bases). Trimming took 3 bases from V and 0 from J, leaving 11 bases between them. Germline V lookup: CDR1 KGHSH, CDR2 LQKENI. This CDR3 has 15 amino acids. The CDR3 DNA is TGTGCCAGCTCACCCGACAGCGAAGCTAACTATGGCTACACCTTC. It yields the protein CASSPDSEANYGYTF.

The rearrangement joins TRBV25-1 to TRBJ1-2; 7 bases align to TRBD1. Germline V lookup: CDR1 MGHDK, CDR2 SYGVNS. The CDR3 is 15 amino acids. Trimming cost V 1 base and J 5 bases; bases outside gene matches: 7. DNA for the CDR3: TGTGCCAGCAGTGAATTCCGGACAGGTCCGTATGGCTACACCTTC. Protein sequence: CASSEFRTGPYGYTF.

The chain combines TRBV15 with TRBJ2-7; D unclear. The V gene's germline CDR1 is LNHNV and CDR2 YYDKDF (reference sequence). The CDR3 spans 13 residues. Trimming took off 0 bases at V and 3 bases at J, with 6 bases between the two ends. The chain's CDR3 is CATSRDSRYEQYF. The CDR3 DNA reads TGTGCCACCAGCAGAGATTCCCGCTACGAGCAGTACTTC. Full variable domain (outside the CDR3, taken from reference TRBV15 and TRBJ2-7): DAMVIQNPRYQVTQFGKPVTLSCSQTLNHNVMYWYQQKSSQAPKLLFHYYDKDFNNEADTPDNFQSRRPNTSFCFLDIRSPGLGDTAMYLCATSRDSRYEQYFGPGTRLTVT.

V usage is TRBV7-3 and J usage is TRBJ2-3; D is undetermined. The germline V gene encodes CDR1 SGHTA and CDR2 FQGTGA. CDR3 size: 15 residues. The ends were cut back, 5 bases at V and 3 bases at J, with 15 bases in the middle. This CDR3 reads CASSPRGDRTDTQYF. The CDR3, as DNA: TGTGCCAGCAGCCCTCGCGGTGATAGGACAGATACGCAGTATTTT. Drawing the rest from reference TRBV7-3 and TRBJ2-3, the complete variable domain is GAGVSQTPSNKVTEKGKYVELRCDPISGHTALYWYRQSLGQGPEFLIYFQGTGAADDSGLPNDRFFAVRPEGSVSTLKIQRTERGDSAVYLCASSPRGDRTDTQYFGPGTRLTVL.

The genes are TRBV7-2 and TRBJ2-2, with D tentatively TRBD2 (7 bases). Trimming removed 0 bases from V and 6 bases from J, with 11 bases in between. The CDR3 consists of 15 residues. The germline gives CDR1 SGHTA, CDR2 FQGNSA. DNA for the CDR3: TGTGCCAGCAGCTTAGCGGGGGGGCTTTCCGGGGAGCTGTTTTTT. Translated: CASSLAGGLSGELFF.

V gene TRBV5-1 combines with J gene TRBJ1-4; D might be TRBD1 (6 bases). CDR3 length: 15 amino acids. Germline assignment: CDR1 SGHRS and CDR2 YFSETQ. The V and J ends lost 0 bases and 4 bases respectively, with 10 bases between them. The CDR3 here is CASSLGTVSNEKLFF. In DNA form, the CDR3 reads TGCGCCAGCAGCTTGGGGACAGTCAGTAATGAAAAACTGTTTTTT. Based on the CDR3 plus reference TRBV5-1 and TRBJ1-4, the full variable domain is KAGVTQTPRYLIKTRGQQVTLSCSPISGHRSVSWYQQTPGQGLQFLFEYFSETQRNKGNFPGRFSGRQFSNSRSEMNVSTLELGDSALYLCASSLGTVSNEKLFFGSGTQLSVL.